The 17 T cell receptor beta chains presented below share a single source sample, sequenced in a study of T cells after yellow fever vaccination. Via MiXCR, TCRdb re-called the 5' RACE reads, giving one row per CDR3 protein. This table has around 600,000 distinct CDR3 sequences, 12% appearing once. The input for sequencing was PBMCs, taken on the day of the yellow fever booster vaccination. The receptors were sampled from a man aged 30 to 45 who received the YFV17D yellow fever vaccine.

The sample holds many counts of this clonotype. The chain carries TRBV28 and TRBJ2-5; D possibly corresponds to TRBD2 (6 bases). This CDR3 is 14 amino acids long. Germline V CDR1 and CDR2: MDHEN, SYDVKM. Deletions cut 5 bases from V and 1 base from J, with 11 bases between. The CDR3 nucleotides read TGTGCCAGCAGTGCTGAAGCGGGCCAAGAGACCCAGTACTTC. It codes for CASSAEAGQETQYF.

This chain uses TRBV30 with TRBJ1-2; D possibly corresponds to TRBD1 (5 bases). The CDR3 length is 12 residues. Germline values: CDR1 GTSNPN, CDR2 SVGIG (reference sequence). Trimming took 4 bases from V and 7 from J, leaving 13 bases between them. CDR3 bases: TGTGCCTGGACCGTCGGGGGACGTGGCTACACCTTC. Its translation: CAWTVGGRGYTF.

This clonotype was recorded a few times. V gene TRBV11-2 combines with J gene TRBJ2-3; tentatively, D is TRBD2 (5 bases). V gave up 5 bases and J gave up 1 base, with 19 bases separating them. This CDR3 is built from 17 residues. CDR1 is SGHAT and CDR2 is FQNNGV in the germline V gene. This CDR3 reads CASSPPAGGPGTDTQYF. DNA for the CDR3: TGTGCCAGCAGCCCCCCGGCTGGCGGGCCCGGCACAGATACGCAGTATTTT.

This clonotype has only a few counts. J is TRBJ2-2 and V is TRBV4-3, with 12 bases that match TRBD2. The CDR3 totals 16 residues. J gave up 5 bases and V 5 bases, and 6 bases lay outside the gene matches. Germline CDR1 is LGHNA and CDR2 is YSLEER. The CDR3 reads CASSFLAGGGTGELFF. The CDR3 nucleotides are TGCGCCAGCAGCTTCCTAGCGGGAGGGGGTACCGGGGAGCTGTTTTTT.

The chain combines TRBV9 with TRBJ2-1; the match to TRBD2 covers 13 bases. Germline V CDR1 and CDR2: SGDLS, YYNGEE. This CDR3 region has 19 residues. V shed 0 bases, J shed 7 bases, and the junction held 13 bases outside the gene matches. The CDR3 protein is CASSVERTSGSPSRNEQFF. The CDR3 DNA reads TGTGCCAGCAGCGTAGAGCGGACTAGCGGGAGTCCCTCCCGGAATGAGCAGTTCTTC.

The genes are TRBV7-9 and TRBJ2-7; D is possibly TRBD2 (6 bases). The CDR3 length is 16 residues. Germline V gene lookup returns CDR1 SEHNR and CDR2 FQNEAQ (reference sequence). The V end lost 5 bases, the J end lost 4 bases, and 21 bases lay between the germline ends. The CDR3 region is CASSGMFGGESYEQYF. In DNA form, the CDR3 reads TGTGCCAGCAGCGGCATGTTCGGAGGGGAATCATACGAGCAGTACTTC.

In its sample, this clonotype was seen a few times. The V gene is TRBV18, the J gene TRBJ2-1, with D hard to call. This CDR3 spans 17 amino acids. Looked up from germline, CDR1 is KGHSH and CDR2 is LQKENI. V was pared by 2 bases and J by 3 bases, with 17 bases between. The CDR3 DNA reads as TGTGCCAGCTCACCAGCCGCAGAATCCATCCTCTACAATGAGCAGTTCTTC. Amino acids: CASSPAAESILYNEQFF.

The V and J genes are TRBV7-8 and TRBJ2-1; 7 nucleotides agree with TRBD2. V was pared by 5 bases and J by 6 bases, with 13 bases of the junction left unmatched. Germline CDR1 is SGHVS and CDR2 is FQNEAQ. CDR3 length equals 16 residues. CDR3: CASSPQWGGWGNEQFF. CDR3 DNA sequence: TGTGCCAGCAGCCCTCAGTGGGGGGGTTGGGGCAATGAGCAGTTCTTC. The variable domain in full, with the rest retrieved from reference TRBV7-8 and TRBJ2-1, is GAGVSQSPRYKVAKRGQDVALRCDPISGHVSLFWYQQALGQGPEFLTYFQNEAQLDKSGLPSDRFFAERPEGSVSTLKIQRTQQEDSAVYLCASSPQWGGWGNEQFFGPGTRLTVL.

The rearrangement joins TRBV2 to TRBJ2-6, with a tentative D call TRBD1 (6 bases). Trimming shortened V by 7 bases and J by 0 bases, and 13 bases separated the two germline ends. The CDR3 sequence is 16 residues long. The germline gives CDR1 SNHLY, CDR2 FYNNEI. CDR3 amino acids: CASTTRQASGANVLTF. The CDR3 DNA is TGTGCCAGCACAACCCGACAGGCCTCTGGGGCCAACGTCCTGACTTTC.

The sample holds a few counts of this clonotype. The rearrangement uses TRBV5-5 and TRBJ1-3, with D unresolved. The V gene lost 0 bases and the J gene lost 0 bases, with 13 bases spanning the gap. The CDR3 runs to 17 residues. Germline V gives CDR1 SGHKS, CDR2 YYEKEE (reference sequence). The CDR3 here is CASSLGASTLSGNTIYF. CDR3 DNA: TGTGCCAGCAGCTTGGGTGCATCTACCCTCTCTGGAAACACCATATATTTT. The whole variable domain, filled in from reference TRBV5-5 and TRBJ1-3, reads DAGVTQSPTHLIKTRGQQVTLRCSPISGHKSVSWYQQVLGQGPQFIFQYYEKEERGRGNFPDRFSARQFPNYSSELNVNALLLGDSALYLCASSLGASTLSGNTIYFGEGSWLTVV.

This clonotype was detected ten times or more. The chain links TRBV9 to TRBJ2-5, with a tentative D call TRBD2 (5 bases). Germline-derived CDR1 and CDR2 are SGDLS and YYNGEE. CDR3 length equals 16 residues. V shed 4 bases and J shed 6 bases, with 22 bases lying between them. CDR3 loop: CASSPKTIEGFKTQYF. The CDR3 bases are TGTGCCAGCAGCCCCAAGACCATTGAGGGATTTAAGACCCAGTACTTC.

This clonotype occurred a few times. CDR3 sequence: CASSLVMAGSYNEQFF. CDR3 nucleotides: TGTGCCAGCAGCTTGGTTATGGCGGGATCCTACAATGAGCAGTTCTTC. V and J are TRBV7-2 and TRBJ2-1; D might be TRBD2 (6 bases). This CDR3 region has 16 residues. Deletions cut 3 bases from V and 1 base from J, with 13 bases between. Germline V gene data show CDR1 as SGHTA and CDR2 as FQGNSA.

This clonotype was recorded a few times. CDR3 bases: TGTGCCAGCAGGCAGGGTTCTAGCAATCAGCCCCAGCATTTT. Translation: CASRQGSSNQPQHF. V usage is TRBV6-1 and J usage is TRBJ1-5; maybe TRBD1 (5 bases). This CDR3 has 14 residues. Trimming cost V 6 bases and J 0 bases, with 9 bases left between them. In germline, CDR1 is MNHNS, CDR2 SASEGT.

This clonotype has more than one count but fewer than ten. In DNA, the CDR3 is TGTGCCTGGAGTTCTGACAGGGCCCAGTTCTTC. Amino acid sequence: CAWSSDRAQFF. This chain uses TRBV30 with TRBJ2-1; 7 bases are shared with TRBD1. The CDR3 consists of 11 residues. V trimming: 2 bases; J trimming: 13 bases; junction bases outside the gene matches: 5. Germline V gene sequence: CDR1 GTSNPN, CDR2 SVGIG (reference sequence).

The chain recombines TRBV20-1 with TRBJ1-3; D is unclear. V was shortened by 0 bases and J by 4 bases, with 10 bases between the two germline ends. There are 14 residues in the CDR3. Germline lookup yields CDR1 DFQATT and CDR2 SNEGSKA (reference sequence). For the CDR3, the DNA is TGCAGTGCTAGAGACACCTTTGGGGGAAACACCATATATTTT. Residues: CSARDTFGGNTIYF.

This clonotype was picked up a small number of times. This chain joins TRBV12-3 or TRBV12-4 and TRBJ2-2; 9 bases align to TRBD2. The CDR3 has 14 amino acids. J lost 6 bases, V lost 3 bases, and 2 bases had no gene match. CDR3 amino acids: CASSFAGGAGELFF. The CDR3 DNA reads as TGTGCCAGCAGTTTTGCGGGAGGGGCCGGGGAGCTGTTTTTT.

The chain recombines TRBV10-3 with TRBJ1-1; TRBD1 might be the D (5 bases). The CDR3 has 15 amino acids. With 0 bases removed from V and 0 bases from J, the gap between germline ends came to 8 bases. Germline lookup yields CDR1 ENHRY and CDR2 SYGVKD. The CDR3 loop is CAISESRDLNTEAFF. DNA for the CDR3: TGTGCCATCAGTGAGTCAAGGGACTTGAACACTGAAGCTTTCTTT.